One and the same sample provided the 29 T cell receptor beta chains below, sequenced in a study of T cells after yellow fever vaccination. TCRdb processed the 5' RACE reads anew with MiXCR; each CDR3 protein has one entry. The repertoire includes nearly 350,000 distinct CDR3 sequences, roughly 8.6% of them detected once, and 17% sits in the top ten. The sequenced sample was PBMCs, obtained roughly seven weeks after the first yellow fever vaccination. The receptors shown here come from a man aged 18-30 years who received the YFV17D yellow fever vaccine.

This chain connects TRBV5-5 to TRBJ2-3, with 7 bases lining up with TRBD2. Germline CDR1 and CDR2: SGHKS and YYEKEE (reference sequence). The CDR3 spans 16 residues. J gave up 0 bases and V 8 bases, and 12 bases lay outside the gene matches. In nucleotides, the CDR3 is TGTGCCAGGGGCCTTGGGCTAGCGGATAGCACAGATACGCAGTATTTT. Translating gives CARGLGLADSTDTQYF. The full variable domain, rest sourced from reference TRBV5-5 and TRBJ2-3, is DAGVTQSPTHLIKTRGQQVTLRCSPISGHKSVSWYQQVLGQGPQFIFQYYEKEERGRGNFPDRFSARQFPNYSSELNVNALLLGDSALYLCARGLGLADSTDTQYFGPGTRLTVL.

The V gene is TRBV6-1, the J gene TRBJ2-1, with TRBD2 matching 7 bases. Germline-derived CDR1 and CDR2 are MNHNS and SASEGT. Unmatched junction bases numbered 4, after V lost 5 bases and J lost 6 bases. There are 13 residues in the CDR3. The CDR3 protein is CASSRIAGNEQFF. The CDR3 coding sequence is TGTGCCAGCAGTCGAATAGCGGGCAATGAGCAGTTCTTC.

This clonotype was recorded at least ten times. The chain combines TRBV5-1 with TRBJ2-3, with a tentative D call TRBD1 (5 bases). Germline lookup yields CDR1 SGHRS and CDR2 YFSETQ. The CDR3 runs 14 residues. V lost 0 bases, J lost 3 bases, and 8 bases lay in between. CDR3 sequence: CASSLVQGTDTQYF. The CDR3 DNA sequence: TGCGCCAGCAGCTTGGTGCAGGGTACAGATACGCAGTATTTT.

This CDR3 is CASSHQYGGNTGELFF. Written as DNA, the CDR3 is TGTGCCAGCAGCCACCAGTATGGGGGGAACACCGGGGAGCTGTTTTTT. The rearrangement joins TRBV7-9 to TRBJ2-2, with D possibly called TRBD1 or TRBD2 (5 bases each). CDR3 length: 16 residues. Germline V gene sequence: CDR1 SEHNR, CDR2 FQNEAQ (reference sequence). V was shortened by 5 bases and J by 1 base, with 14 bases between the two germline ends.

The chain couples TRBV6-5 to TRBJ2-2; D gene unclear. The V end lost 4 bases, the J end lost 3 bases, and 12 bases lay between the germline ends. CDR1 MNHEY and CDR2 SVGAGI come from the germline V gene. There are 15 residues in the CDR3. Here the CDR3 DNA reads TGTGCCAGCAGTTCAAAGGGCCGGGACACCGGGGAGCTGTTTTTT. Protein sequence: CASSSKGRDTGELFF.

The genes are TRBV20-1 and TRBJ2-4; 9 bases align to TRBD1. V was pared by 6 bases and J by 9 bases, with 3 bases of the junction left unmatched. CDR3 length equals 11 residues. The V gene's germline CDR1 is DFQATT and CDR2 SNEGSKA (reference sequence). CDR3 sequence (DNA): TGCAGTGCGGGGACAGGGTTCATTCAGTACTTC. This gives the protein CSAGTGFIQYF.

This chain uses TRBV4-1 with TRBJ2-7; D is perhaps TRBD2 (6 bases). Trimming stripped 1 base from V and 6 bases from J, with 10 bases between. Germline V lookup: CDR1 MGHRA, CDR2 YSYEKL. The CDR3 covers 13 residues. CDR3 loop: CASSQAAGAEQYV. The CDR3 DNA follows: TGCGCCAGCAGCCAAGCAGCGGGTGCCGAGCAGTACGTC.

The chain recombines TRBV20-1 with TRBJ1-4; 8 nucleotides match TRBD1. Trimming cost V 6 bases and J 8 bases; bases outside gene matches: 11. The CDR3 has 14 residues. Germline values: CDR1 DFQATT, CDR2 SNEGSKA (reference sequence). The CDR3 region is CSAPGTGGREKLFF. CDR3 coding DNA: TGCAGTGCGCCCGGCACAGGGGGACGGGAAAAACTGTTTTTT.

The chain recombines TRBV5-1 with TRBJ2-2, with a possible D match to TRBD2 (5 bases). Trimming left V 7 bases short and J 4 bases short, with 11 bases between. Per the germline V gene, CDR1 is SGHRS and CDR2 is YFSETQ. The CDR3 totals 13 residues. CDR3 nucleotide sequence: TGCGCCAGCGAGGGCGGGTTCACCGGGGAGCTGTTTTTT. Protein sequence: CASEGGFTGELFF.

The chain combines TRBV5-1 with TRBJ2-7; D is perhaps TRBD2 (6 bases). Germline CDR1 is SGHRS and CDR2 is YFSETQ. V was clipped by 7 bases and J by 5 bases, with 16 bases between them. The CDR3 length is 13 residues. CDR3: CASAGGEPHEQYF. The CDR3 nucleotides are TGCGCCAGCGCAGGAGGGGAACCCCACGAGCAGTACTTC.

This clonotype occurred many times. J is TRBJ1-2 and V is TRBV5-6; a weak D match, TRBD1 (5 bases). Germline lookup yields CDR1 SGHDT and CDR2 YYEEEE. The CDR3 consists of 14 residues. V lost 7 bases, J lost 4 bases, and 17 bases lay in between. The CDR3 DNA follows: TGTGCCAGCGGCGAACTAGGGACGGGCTATGGCTACACCTTC. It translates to CASGELGTGYGYTF.

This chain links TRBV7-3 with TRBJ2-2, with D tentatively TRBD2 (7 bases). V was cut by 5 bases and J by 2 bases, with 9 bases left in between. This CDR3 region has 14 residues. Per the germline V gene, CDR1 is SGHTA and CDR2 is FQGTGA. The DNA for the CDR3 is TGTGCCAGCAGCCGGGGGGCCAACACCGGGGAGCTGTTTTTT. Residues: CASSRGANTGELFF.

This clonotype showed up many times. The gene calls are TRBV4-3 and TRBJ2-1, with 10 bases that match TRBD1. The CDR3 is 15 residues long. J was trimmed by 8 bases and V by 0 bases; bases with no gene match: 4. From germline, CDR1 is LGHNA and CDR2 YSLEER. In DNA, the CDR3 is TGCGCCAGCAGCCAAGAGGGACAGGGGTGGGATGAGCAGTTCTTC. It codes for CASSQEGQGWDEQFF.

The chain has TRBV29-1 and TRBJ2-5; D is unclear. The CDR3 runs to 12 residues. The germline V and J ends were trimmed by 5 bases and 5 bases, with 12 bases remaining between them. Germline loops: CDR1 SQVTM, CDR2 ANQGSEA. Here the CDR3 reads CSVWAGAETQYF. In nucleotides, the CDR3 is TGCAGCGTTTGGGCTGGTGCGGAGACCCAGTACTTC.

CDR3 amino acids: CASSSREYTQYF. CDR3 DNA sequence: TGTGCCAGCTCCTCAAGGGAGTATACGCAGTATTTT. The chain uses TRBV18 and TRBJ2-3, with a tentative D call TRBD2 (5 bases). This CDR3 contains 12 residues. V was cut by 6 bases and J by 7 bases, with 11 bases left in between. The germline V gene encodes CDR1 KGHSH and CDR2 LQKENI.

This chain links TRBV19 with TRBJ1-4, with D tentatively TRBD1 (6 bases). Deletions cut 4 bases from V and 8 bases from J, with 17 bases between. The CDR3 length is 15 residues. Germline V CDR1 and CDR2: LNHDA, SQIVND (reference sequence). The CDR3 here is CASSTSRQAAEKLFF. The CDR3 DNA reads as TGTGCCAGTAGTACCTCGCGACAGGCGGCCGAAAAACTGTTTTTT.

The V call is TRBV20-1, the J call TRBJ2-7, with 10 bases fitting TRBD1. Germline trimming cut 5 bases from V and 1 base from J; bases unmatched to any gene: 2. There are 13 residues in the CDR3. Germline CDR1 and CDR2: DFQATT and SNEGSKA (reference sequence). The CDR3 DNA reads TGCAGTGCTTGGACAGGGGGATCCTACGAGCAGTACTTC. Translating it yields CSAWTGGSYEQYF.

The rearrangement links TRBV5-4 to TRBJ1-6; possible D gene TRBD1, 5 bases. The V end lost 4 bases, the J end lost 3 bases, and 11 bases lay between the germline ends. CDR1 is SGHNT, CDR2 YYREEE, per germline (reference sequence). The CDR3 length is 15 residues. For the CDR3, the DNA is TGTGCCAGCAGCCCGGGACGGGACTATAATTCACCCCTCCACTTT. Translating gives CASSPGRDYNSPLHF.

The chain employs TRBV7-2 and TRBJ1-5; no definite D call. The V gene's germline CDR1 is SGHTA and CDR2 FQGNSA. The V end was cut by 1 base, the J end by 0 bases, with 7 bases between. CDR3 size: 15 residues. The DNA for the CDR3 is TGTGCCAGCAGCTTAGTAGGGTATAGCAATCAGCCCCAGCATTTT. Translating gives CASSLVGYSNQPQHF.

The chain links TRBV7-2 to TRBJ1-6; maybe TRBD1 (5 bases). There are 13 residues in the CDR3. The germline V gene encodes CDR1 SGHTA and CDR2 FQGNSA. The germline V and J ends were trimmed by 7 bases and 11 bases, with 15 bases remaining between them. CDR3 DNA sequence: TGTGCCAGCAACCGGGGCGCGTGGCCACCCCTCCACTTT. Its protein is CASNRGAWPPLHF.

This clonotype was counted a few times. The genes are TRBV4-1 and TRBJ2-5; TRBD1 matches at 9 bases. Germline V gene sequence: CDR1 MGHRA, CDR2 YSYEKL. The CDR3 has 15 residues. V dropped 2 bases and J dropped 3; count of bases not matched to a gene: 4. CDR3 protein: CASSQLDRGKETQYF. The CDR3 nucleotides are TGCGCCAGCAGCCAATTGGACAGGGGAAAAGAGACCCAGTACTTC.

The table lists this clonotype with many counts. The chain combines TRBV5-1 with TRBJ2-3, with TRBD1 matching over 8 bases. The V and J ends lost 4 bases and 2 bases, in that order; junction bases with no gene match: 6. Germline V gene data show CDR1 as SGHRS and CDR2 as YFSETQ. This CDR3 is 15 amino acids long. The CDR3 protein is CASSVDRAPTDTQYF. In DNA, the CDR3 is TGCGCCAGCAGCGTGGACAGGGCGCCCACAGATACGCAGTATTTT.

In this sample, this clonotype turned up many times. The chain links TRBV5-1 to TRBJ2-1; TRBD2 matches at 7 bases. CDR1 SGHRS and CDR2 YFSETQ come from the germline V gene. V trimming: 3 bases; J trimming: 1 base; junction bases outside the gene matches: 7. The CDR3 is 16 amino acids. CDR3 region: CASSYFGGGSYNEQFF. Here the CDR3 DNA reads TGCGCCAGCAGCTACTTTGGCGGGGGATCCTACAATGAGCAGTTCTTC.

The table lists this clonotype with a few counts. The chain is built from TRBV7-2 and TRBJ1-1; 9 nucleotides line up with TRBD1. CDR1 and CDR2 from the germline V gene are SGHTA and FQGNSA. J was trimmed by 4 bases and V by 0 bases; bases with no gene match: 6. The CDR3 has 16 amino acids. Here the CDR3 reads CASSLATGGSGTEAFF. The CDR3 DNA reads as TGTGCCAGCAGCTTAGCTACAGGGGGCTCTGGCACTGAAGCTTTCTTT.

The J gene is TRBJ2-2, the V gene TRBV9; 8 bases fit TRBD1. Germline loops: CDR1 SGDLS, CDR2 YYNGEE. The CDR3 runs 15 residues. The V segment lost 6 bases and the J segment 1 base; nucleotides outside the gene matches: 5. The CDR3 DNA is TGTGCCAGCACAACGGGACAGGTGAACACCGGGGAGCTGTTTTTT. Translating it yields CASTTGQVNTGELFF.

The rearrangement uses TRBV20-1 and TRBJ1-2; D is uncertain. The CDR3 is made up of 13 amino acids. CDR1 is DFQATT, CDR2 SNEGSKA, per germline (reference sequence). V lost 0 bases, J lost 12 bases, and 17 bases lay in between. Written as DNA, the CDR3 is TGCAGTGCTAGAGATGCAACATGGGCCTATGACACCTTC. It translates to CSARDATWAYDTF.

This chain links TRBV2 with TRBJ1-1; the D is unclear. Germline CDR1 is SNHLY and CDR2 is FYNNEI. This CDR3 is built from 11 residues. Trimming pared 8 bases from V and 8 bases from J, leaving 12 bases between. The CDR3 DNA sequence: TGTGCCAGCGGCGATGGAAGGGAAGCTTTCTTT. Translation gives CASGDGREAFF.

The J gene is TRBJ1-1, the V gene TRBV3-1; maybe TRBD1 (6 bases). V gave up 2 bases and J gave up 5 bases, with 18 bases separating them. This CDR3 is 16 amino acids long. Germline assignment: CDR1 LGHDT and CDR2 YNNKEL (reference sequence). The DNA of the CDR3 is TGTGCCAGCAGCCAAAGGGGGGTCGTAGTGGATACTGAAGCTTTCTTT. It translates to CASSQRGVVVDTEAFF. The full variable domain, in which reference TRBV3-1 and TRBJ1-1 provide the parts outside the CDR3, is DTAVSQTPKYLVTQMGNDKSIKCEQNLGHDTMYWYKQDSKKFLKIMFSYNNKELIINETVPNRFSPKSPDKAHLNLHINSLELGDSAVYFCASSQRGVVVDTEAFFGQGTRLTVV.

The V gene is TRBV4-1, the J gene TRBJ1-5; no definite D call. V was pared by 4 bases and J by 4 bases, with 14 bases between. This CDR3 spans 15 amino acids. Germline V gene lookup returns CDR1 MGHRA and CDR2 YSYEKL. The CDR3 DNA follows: TGCGCCAGCAGCCTGAATACCGGTCTAAATCAGCCCCAGCATTTT. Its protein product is CASSLNTGLNQPQHF.